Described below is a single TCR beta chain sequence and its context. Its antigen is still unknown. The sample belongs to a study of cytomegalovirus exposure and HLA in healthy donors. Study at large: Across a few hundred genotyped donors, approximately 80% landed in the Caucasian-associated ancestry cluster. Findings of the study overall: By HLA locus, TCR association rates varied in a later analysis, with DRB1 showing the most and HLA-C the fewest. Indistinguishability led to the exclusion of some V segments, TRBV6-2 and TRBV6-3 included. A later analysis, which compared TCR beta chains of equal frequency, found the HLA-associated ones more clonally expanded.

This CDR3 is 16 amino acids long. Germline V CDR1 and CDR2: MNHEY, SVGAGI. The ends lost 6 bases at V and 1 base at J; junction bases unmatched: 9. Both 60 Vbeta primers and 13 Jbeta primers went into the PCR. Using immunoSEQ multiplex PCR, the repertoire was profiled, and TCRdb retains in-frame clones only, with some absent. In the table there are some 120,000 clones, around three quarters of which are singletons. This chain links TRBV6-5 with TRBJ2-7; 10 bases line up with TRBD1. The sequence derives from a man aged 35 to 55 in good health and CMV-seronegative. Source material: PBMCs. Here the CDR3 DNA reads TGTGCCAGCAGATACGCCTGGGACAGGGGATCCTACGAGCAGTACTTC. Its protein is CASRYAWDRGSYEQYF.